Below are 21 T cell receptor beta chains sequenced from a single sample in a study of shared clonotypes between healthy human individuals (dated by TCRdb to 2019 to 2021). Library method: the immunoSEQ multiplex PCR assay. Drawn from immuneACCESS, this table holds only the in-frame rearrangements with V and J called that TCRdb kept. Clones are partly lost; checked studies trace under half to an unresolved V gene and leave the rest unexplained. Present in this sample are under 2.5 million clones, roughly 92% of which were seen just once. The ten most abundant clones make up approximately 0.39% of the sample. The sequencing sample was made of naive CD4+ T cells from PBMCs. The cell subset or site label on this specimen signifies: CD45RA+ positively selected. These receptors were obtained from a man aged 18-30 years in good health. Some clones in this sample may be carry-over from other donors' samples.

The chain recombines TRBV19 with TRBJ2-7, with D possibly matching TRBD2 (6 bases). The CDR3 is 14 amino acids. The V end was cut by 6 bases, the J end by 2 bases, with 14 bases between. CDR1 is LNHDA, CDR2 SQIVND, per germline (reference sequence). CDR3 protein: CASRTGGTAYEQYF. DNA for the CDR3: TGTGCCAGTAGAACCGGAGGGACCGCCTACGAGCAGTACTTC.

The chain uses TRBV4-1 and TRBJ2-3; 12 bases align to TRBD2. V shed 4 bases and J 5 bases; nucleotides not matched to a gene: 10. The germline CDR1 and CDR2 sequences are MGHRA and YSYEKL. The CDR3 consists of 17 residues. CDR3 amino acids: CASSRLRLAGDGDTQYF. The CDR3 nucleotides are TGCGCCAGCAGCCGATTACGACTAGCGGGGGACGGAGATACGCAGTATTTT.

The rearrangement joins TRBV27 to TRBJ2-5, with D possibly being TRBD1 (6 bases). The V end lost 2 bases, the J end lost 5 bases, and 12 bases lay between the germline ends. Looked up from germline, CDR1 is MNHEY and CDR2 is SMNVEV (reference sequence). This CDR3 is 14 amino acids long. CDR3 protein: CASSLVGRGETQYF. In DNA, the CDR3 is TGTGCCAGCAGTTTAGTGGGCAGGGGTGAGACCCAGTACTTC.

This clone was detected only once. This chain uses TRBV7-9 with TRBJ2-3, with 11 nucleotides matching TRBD2. This CDR3 contains 16 residues. CDR1 and CDR2 (germline): SEHNR, FQNEAQ (reference sequence). V lost 5 bases to trimming and J lost 0 bases; unmatched junction nucleotides: 4. The CDR3: CASSQWTSGSTDTQYF. The CDR3 nucleotides read TGTGCCAGCAGCCAGTGGACTAGCGGGAGCACAGATACGCAGTATTTT. Variable domain in full (rest from reference TRBV7-9 and TRBJ2-3): DTGVSQNPRHKITKRGQNVTFRCDPISEHNRLYWYRQTLGQGPEFLTYFQNEAQLEKSRLLSDRFSAERPKGSFSTLEIQRTEQGDSAMYLCASSQWTSGSTDTQYFGPGTRLTVL.

The CDR3 DNA is TGTGCCATCAGTGACCCCGCGGGGACGAACACTGAAGCTTTCTTT. Protein: CAISDPAGTNTEAFF. V and J are TRBV10-3 and TRBJ1-1, with D tentatively TRBD1 (5 bases). Germline V CDR1 and CDR2: ENHRY, SYGVKD. CDR3 length: 15 amino acids. Trimming pared 3 bases from V and 1 base from J, leaving 12 bases between.

The chain uses TRBV27 and TRBJ2-3, with 7 bases matching TRBD1. V was clipped by 8 bases and J by 3 bases; unmatched bases: 14. This CDR3 region has 16 residues. Germline V lookup: CDR1 MNHEY, CDR2 SMNVEV (reference sequence). In nucleotides, the CDR3 is TGTGCCAGCTACAAGGGGGCTAGTTACCTAACAGATACGCAGTATTTT. This sequence encodes CASYKGASYLTDTQYF.

This chain connects TRBV2 to TRBJ1-5; TRBD1 agrees at 7 bases. Germline assignment: CDR1 SNHLY and CDR2 FYNNEI. The CDR3 sequence is 13 residues long. The junction had 11 bases not matched to a gene; V was cut back by 11 bases and J by 7 bases. The CDR3, as DNA: TGTGCCTGTCGAGGAGGGGGCGTCCAGCCCCAGCATTTT. Its protein product is CACRGGGVQPQHF.

The chain links TRBV6-5 to TRBJ2-1, with 12 bases identical to TRBD2. V dropped 5 bases and J dropped 9; count of bases not matched to a gene: 5. The CDR3 covers 14 residues. Germline CDR1 MNHEY, CDR2 SVGAGI. The CDR3 protein is CASSRLAGVVEQFF. In DNA, the CDR3 is TGTGCCAGCAGTAGACTAGCGGGAGTGGTTGAGCAGTTCTTC.

In regard to this clone: Other DNA variants within this sample encode the same CDR3. The chain links TRBV27 to TRBJ2-1; TRBD2 aligns across 9 bases. The trim removed 6 bases at V and 2 bases at J, leaving 2 bases unmatched. The CDR3 length is 14 residues. Germline values: CDR1 MNHEY, CDR2 SMNVEV (reference sequence). The CDR3 nucleotides read TGTGCCAGCAGCCTAGCGGGGACCTACAATGAGCAGTTCTTC. Translated: CASSLAGTYNEQFF.

The V call is TRBV28, the J call TRBJ1-5, with TRBD1 matching over 9 bases. The V gene end was trimmed by 6 bases and the J gene end by 2 bases; junction bases not matched to a gene: 5. Germline lookup yields CDR1 MDHEN and CDR2 SYDVKM. CDR3 size: 15 residues. CDR3 amino acids: CASRTGGAGNQPQHF. The CDR3 nucleotides read TGTGCCAGCAGAACAGGGGGCGCGGGCAATCAGCCCCAGCATTTT. Full variable domain (outside the CDR3, taken from reference TRBV28 and TRBJ1-5): DVKVTQSSRYLVKRTGEKVFLECVQDMDHENMFWYRQDPGLGLRLIYFSYDVKMKEKGDIPEGYSVSREKKERFSLILESASTNQTSMYLCASRTGGAGNQPQHFGDGTRLSIL.

The chain recombines TRBV23-1 with TRBJ2-1; 10 bases are shared with TRBD2. TRBV23-1 is an open reading frame whose function is uncertain. Trimming at V came to 2 bases and at J to 2 bases, leaving 15 bases not matched to a gene. CDR3 length: 20 amino acids. CDR3 sequence: CASSQTDSSGSIGTYNEQFF. In DNA, the CDR3 is TGCGCCAGCAGTCAAACAGATTCTAGCGGGAGTATCGGGACCTACAATGAGCAGTTCTTC.

V usage is TRBV5-6 and J usage is TRBJ2-2; D remains ambiguous. Germline V lookup: CDR1 SGHDT, CDR2 YYEEEE. This CDR3 contains 16 residues. V dropped 3 bases and J dropped 1 base, with 13 bases sitting between them. This chain's CDR3 is CASSWPGGVNTGELFF. In DNA, the CDR3 is TGTGCCAGCAGCTGGCCCGGCGGAGTGAACACCGGGGAGCTGTTTTTT.

The chain carries TRBV5-1 and TRBJ2-3; 11 bases fit TRBD2. Losses at the gene ends were 6 bases for V and 7 bases for J; bases not matched to a gene: 7. The CDR3 runs 14 residues. CDR1 SGHRS and CDR2 YFSETQ come from the germline V gene. DNA of the CDR3: TGCGCCAGCAACCCACTAGCGGGAGTAAATACGCAGTATTTT. This sequence encodes CASNPLAGVNTQYF. The whole variable domain, remainder taken from reference TRBV5-1 and TRBJ2-3, is KAGVTQTPRYLIKTRGQQVTLSCSPISGHRSVSWYQQTPGQGLQFLFEYFSETQRNKGNFPGRFSGRQFSNSRSEMNVSTLELGDSALYLCASNPLAGVNTQYFGPGTRLTVL.

V is TRBV29-1 and J is TRBJ2-7, with no clear D. The length of the CDR3 is 14 residues. Trimming took 6 bases from V and 0 from J, leaving 15 bases between them. Looked up from germline, CDR1 is SQVTM and CDR2 is ANQGSEA. This CDR3 is CSVARRLSSYEQYF. In DNA, the CDR3 is TGCAGCGTAGCCCGGAGATTAAGCTCCTACGAGCAGTACTTC.

The J gene is TRBJ1-1, the V gene TRBV6-6; the match to TRBD1 covers 9 bases. Germline V gene data show CDR1 as MNHNY and CDR2 as SVGAGI (reference sequence). The CDR3 covers 16 residues. V lost 8 bases to trimming and J lost 6 bases; unmatched junction nucleotides: 16. CDR3: CASEPSRGQGGSEAFF. The DNA of the CDR3 is TGTGCCAGCGAACCGAGTCGGGGACAGGGTGGTTCTGAAGCTTTCTTT.

V usage is TRBV18 and J usage is TRBJ2-1, with TRBD2 matching 7 bases. Germline V gene lookup returns CDR1 KGHSH and CDR2 LQKENI. This CDR3 comprises 14 residues. The junction had 1 base not matched to a gene; V was cut back by 2 bases and J by 3 bases. CDR3 residues: CASSPSGIYNEQFF. The DNA for the CDR3 is TGTGCCAGCTCACCAAGCGGGATCTACAATGAGCAGTTCTTC.

This chain links TRBV27 with TRBJ2-3, with TRBD1 identical over 7 bases. Unmatched junction bases numbered 10, after V lost 6 bases and J lost 4 bases. CDR1 is MNHEY, CDR2 SMNVEV, per germline (reference sequence). There are 15 residues in the CDR3. As DNA, the CDR3 is TGTGCCAGCAGCCATTGGGGACAGTCCGCAGATACGCAGTATTTT. Translating gives CASSHWGQSADTQYF.

The chain uses TRBV5-1 and TRBJ2-1; 12 bases fit TRBD2. V gave up 3 bases and J gave up 2 bases; unmatched junction bases: 3. Germline CDR1 and CDR2: SGHRS and YFSETQ. The CDR3 spans 16 residues. CDR3 in DNA: TGCGCCAGCAGCTACGGGACTAGCGGGCCCTACAATGAGCAGTTCTTC. Its translation is CASSYGTSGPYNEQFF.

The V and J genes are TRBV30 and TRBJ2-6; D call uncertain. Looked up from germline, CDR1 is GTSNPN and CDR2 is SVGIG (reference sequence). There are 14 residues in the CDR3. Trimming pared 2 bases from V and 2 bases from J, leaving 7 bases between. The CDR3 loop is CAWSLEAGANVLTF. For the CDR3, the DNA is TGTGCCTGGAGTCTTGAGGCTGGGGCCAACGTCCTGACTTTC.

This clone was recorded once. Other DNA sequences in the sample encode the same CDR3. The V call is TRBV19, the J call TRBJ2-7; a possible D gene is TRBD1 (5 bases). The CDR3 loop spans 12 amino acids. CDR1 and CDR2 from the germline V gene are LNHDA and SQIVND (reference sequence). Trimming stripped 5 bases from V and 3 bases from J, with 8 bases between. Here the CDR3 reads CASSQRGYEQYF. CDR3 coding DNA: TGTGCCAGTAGTCAAAGGGGCTACGAGCAGTACTTC.

The V gene is TRBV6-5, the J gene TRBJ1-1, with D possibly TRBD1 on 5 matching bases. Germline V gives CDR1 MNHEY, CDR2 SVGAGI. The CDR3 covers 15 residues. V lost 3 bases and J 1 base, leaving 12 bases between the germline ends. The CDR3, as DNA: TGTGCCAGCAGTTATCGCACAGGAGCGAACACTGAAGCTTTCTTT. Residues: CASSYRTGANTEAFF.